A single sample is the source of the 6 T cell receptor beta chains below, sequenced in a study of cytomegalovirus exposure and HLA in healthy donors. Here immunoSEQ multiplex PCR was the method, and the copy in TCRdb shows in-frame clones only, minus some. The data contain about 240,000 clones, around 86% of them singletons. Sequenced input: PBMCs. All receptors derive from a woman in her twenties or thirties in good health and CMV-seropositive.

The chain links TRBV28 to TRBJ1-1; 7 nucleotides match TRBD1. Per the germline V gene, CDR1 is MDHEN and CDR2 is SYDVKM. The length of the CDR3 is 14 residues. The trim removed 7 bases at V and 1 base at J, leaving 6 bases unmatched. In DNA, the CDR3 is TGTGCCAGCACCTTGGGACAGAGGAACACTGAAGCTTTCTTT. Translated, it gives CASTLGQRNTEAFF. The variable domain in full, with the rest retrieved from reference TRBV28 and TRBJ1-1, is DVKVTQSSRYLVKRTGEKVFLECVQDMDHENMFWYRQDPGLGLRLIYFSYDVKMKEKGDIPEGYSVSREKKERFSLILESASTNQTSMYLCASTLGQRNTEAFFGQGTRLTVV.

This rearrangement joins TRBV11-3 to TRBJ2-7; 7 positions agree with TRBD2. V was pared by 4 bases and J by 0 bases, with 6 bases of the junction left unmatched. Germline lookup yields CDR1 SGHNT and CDR2 YENEEA. There are 15 residues in the CDR3. The chain's CDR3 is CASSSPGGSSYEQYF. CDR3 nucleotides: TGTGCCAGCAGCTCCCCGGGAGGCAGCTCCTACGAGCAGTACTTC.

The V gene is TRBV5-1, the J gene TRBJ2-7; the match to TRBD1 covers 11 bases. CDR1 and CDR2 from the germline V gene are SGHRS and YFSETQ. The V gene end was trimmed by 6 bases and the J gene end by 2 bases; junction bases not matched to a gene: 13. CDR3 length: 17 amino acids. The CDR3 coding sequence is TGCGCCAGCAACCGGGACAGGGGGTTTGGGGGTCCCTACGAGCAGTACTTC. It encodes CASNRDRGFGGPYEQYF.

The chain recombines TRBV27 with TRBJ2-2; 7 bases agree with TRBD1. The V gene end was trimmed by 2 bases and the J gene end by 3 bases; junction bases not matched to a gene: 6. The CDR3 runs 16 residues. Germline lookup yields CDR1 MNHEY and CDR2 SMNVEV (reference sequence). The CDR3 reads CASSLDGRGYTGELFF. The CDR3, as DNA: TGTGCCAGCAGTTTAGACGGCAGGGGGTACACCGGGGAGCTGTTTTTT.

The chain recombines TRBV10-1 with TRBJ2-7; TRBD2 agrees at 11 bases. CDR1 and CDR2 (germline): WNHNN, SYGVQD (reference sequence). Unmatched junction bases numbered 21, after V lost 4 bases and J lost 7 bases. The CDR3 extends over 19 amino acids. CDR3 sequence (DNA): TGCGCCAGCAGTGGACACCCGGCGGCTGATAGCGGGAGGGCCCGGGAGCAGTACTTC. Protein product: CASSGHPAADSGRAREQYF.

The rearrangement joins TRBV4-1 to TRBJ2-1, with TRBD2 matching 7 bases. Germline V gives CDR1 MGHRA, CDR2 YSYEKL. The junction had 5 bases not matched to a gene; V was cut back by 2 bases and J by 1 base. The length of the CDR3 is 16 residues. CDR3 residues: CASSQTSANSYNEQFF. The CDR3 region has the DNA TGCGCCAGCAGCCAAACTAGCGCAAATTCCTACAATGAGCAGTTCTTC.